The 15 T cell receptor beta chains given below trace back to one sample, sequenced in a study of a mutant IDH1 vaccine in newly diagnosed glioma (dated by TCRdb to about 2021). The library relied on the immunoSEQ multiplex PCR assay. The table was pulled from immuneACCESS by TCRdb, which kept in-frame rearrangements only. Such tables lose some clones; where checked, under half of the loss comes from unresolved V genes, and the rest has no known cause. This sample lists roughly 130,000 clones; about four fifths were detected once. In total, the top ten clones hold about 5.5% of the sample. The sample's time point label is to be understood as: week 11, during vaccination. Each vaccine dose was 300 ug of a 20-mer mutant IDH1 peptide in Montanide, given subcutaneously with topical imiquimod. These TCRs are of unknown antigen specificity. Sequencing used PBMCs, obtained from a glioma patient whose treatment included an IDH1 peptide vaccine. Every receptor here comes from a man aged 35-49 years with glioma.

The chain employs TRBV21-1 and TRBJ2-7. TRBV21-1 is noted as a pseudogene. This CDR3 is 15 amino acids long. DNA for the CDR3: TGTGCCAGCAGCAAAGTAGGGGGGTTGCTGTACGAGCAGTACTTC. Protein product: CASSKVGGLLYEQYF.

The table lists this clone with a few counts. This chain uses TRBV9 with TRBJ1-3; D not certain. Germline CDR1 and CDR2: SGDLS and YYNGEE. V lost 3 bases and J lost 4, with 20 bases in between. The CDR3 extends over 17 amino acids. This CDR3 reads CASSDPGDLVLGNTIYF. DNA of the CDR3: TGTGCCAGCAGCGATCCGGGAGATCTAGTGCTAGGAAACACCATATATTTT.

This clone was observed a single time. This chain joins TRBV6-1 and TRBJ2-7, with 7 bases identical to TRBD1. J gave up 7 bases and V 8 bases, and 11 bases lay outside the gene matches. The CDR3 extends over 13 amino acids. Germline V gives CDR1 MNHNS, CDR2 SASEGT. CDR3 coding DNA: TGTGCCAGCCAGGGGGTGCGGAGAGAAGAGCAGTACTTC. Amino acid sequence: CASQGVRREEQYF.

This chain joins TRBV25-1 and TRBJ2-7, with TRBD2 matching 7 bases. Germline-derived CDR1 and CDR2 are MGHDK and SYGVNS. Trimming removed 1 base from V and 0 bases from J; junction bases left unmatched: 3. The CDR3 sequence is 15 residues long. The CDR3 is CASSEFSGVSYEQYF. CDR3 nucleotides: TGTGCCAGCAGTGAATTCAGCGGGGTCTCCTACGAGCAGTACTTC.

The chain employs TRBV28 and TRBJ1-1; the match to TRBD1 covers 7 bases. CDR3 length equals 14 residues. The ends lost 3 bases at V and 0 bases at J; junction bases unmatched: 1. Germline V gives CDR1 MDHEN, CDR2 SYDVKM. This CDR3 reads CASSLGQLNTEAFF. As DNA, the CDR3 is TGTGCCAGCAGTTTGGGACAGCTGAACACTGAAGCTTTCTTT.

This chain uses TRBV2 with TRBJ2-2; tentatively, D is TRBD1 (5 bases). The CDR3 loop spans 15 amino acids. Trimming left V 3 bases short and J 3 bases short, with 11 bases between. Germline V gene lookup returns CDR1 SNHLY and CDR2 FYNNEI. The DNA for the CDR3 is TGTGCCAGCAGTGAGCCGGTCAGGGACACCGGGGAGCTGTTTTTT. Translated: CASSEPVRDTGELFF.

This chain links TRBV6-5 with TRBJ1-2, with 8 bases lining up with TRBD1. This CDR3 comprises 14 residues. The germline V gene has CDR1 MNHEY and CDR2 SVGAGI. Trimming cost V 6 bases and J 1 base; bases outside gene matches: 4. CDR3 loop: CASRGTGVNYGYTF. The CDR3 nucleotides read TGTGCCAGCAGGGGGACAGGCGTTAACTATGGCTACACCTTC.

V is TRBV7-3 and J is TRBJ2-5, with D tentatively TRBD2 (6 bases). Trimming shortened V by 5 bases and J by 2 bases, and 15 bases separated the two germline ends. From germline, CDR1 is SGHTA and CDR2 FQGTGA. The CDR3 contains 15 residues. Here the CDR3 DNA reads TGTGCCAGCAGCCCGGAAGCGGGCTCTCAAGAGACCCAGTACTTC. Amino acids: CASSPEAGSQETQYF.

The chain has TRBV7-3 and TRBJ2-1; D call uncertain. This CDR3 has 16 residues. From germline, CDR1 is SGHTA and CDR2 FQGTGA. Trimming shortened V by 5 bases and J by 0 bases, and 14 bases separated the two germline ends. The CDR3 reads CASSPTWRSSYNEQFF. CDR3 sequence (DNA): TGTGCCAGCAGCCCCACCTGGCGGAGCTCCTACAATGAGCAGTTCTTC.

The chain uses TRBV7-8 and TRBJ1-2, with 10 bases identical to TRBD1. The junction had 14 bases not matched to a gene; V was cut back by 5 bases and J by 2 bases. The V gene's germline CDR1 is SGHVS and CDR2 FQNEAQ. This CDR3 comprises 18 residues. The CDR3 DNA follows: TGTGCCAGCAGCGCCAGGGGGTCCGGGACAGGGGCGAACTATGGCTACACCTTC. This translates into CASSARGSGTGANYGYTF.

This CDR3 reads CASSLHLGGVVGGYTF. The CDR3 DNA reads TGTGCCAGCAGTTTACACCTCGGGGGGGTTGTAGGAGGCTACACCTTC. This chain joins TRBV11-2 and TRBJ1-2; possibly TRBD1 for D (5 bases). Germline V CDR1 and CDR2: SGHAT, FQNNGV. This CDR3 has 16 residues. V lost 6 bases and J 8 bases, leaving 25 bases between the germline ends.

This clone is a singleton in its sample. For the CDR3, the DNA is TGTGCCAGCAGCTGGAGACTAGCGATTGATGAGCAGTTCTTC. Translated: CASSWRLAIDEQFF. The J gene is TRBJ2-1, the V gene TRBV5-5; 8 bases line up with TRBD2. Germline V CDR1 and CDR2: SGHKS, YYEKEE (reference sequence). With V trimmed by 3 bases and J by 8 bases, 7 bases remained unmatched. The CDR3 has 14 amino acids.

The genes are TRBV29-1 and TRBJ2-3; 9 bases line up with TRBD2. The CDR3 has 10 amino acids. Germline V gives CDR1 SQVTM, CDR2 ANQGSEA. After removal of 6 bases from V and 11 bases from J, the junction contained 3 bases not matched to a gene. For the CDR3, the DNA is TGCAGCGTAGCGACTAGCGGGCAGTATTTT. This encodes CSVATSGQYF.

This chain connects TRBV6-4 to TRBJ1-2, with D unresolved. V was pared by 4 bases and J by 7 bases, with 13 bases between. The CDR3 runs to 13 residues. Per germline, CDR1 MRHNA and CDR2 SNTAGT. CDR3 coding DNA: TGTGCCAGCAGTGTCGGGCCCGGAATTGGCTACACCTTC. It yields the protein CASSVGPGIGYTF.

As DNA, the CDR3 is TGTGCCAGCAGCCAAGAGTGGCGGGGGAGCTCCTACGAGCAGTACTTC. Protein: CASSQEWRGSSYEQYF. This chain links TRBV4-2 with TRBJ2-7, with TRBD2 matching 7 bases. CDR3 length equals 16 residues. Unmatched junction bases numbered 5, after V lost 0 bases and J lost 0 bases. Germline V CDR1 and CDR2: LGHNA, YNFKEQ.